This TCR beta chain was obtained from a study of T cells after yellow fever vaccination. The CDR3 is 16 amino acids. V lost 4 bases, J lost 0 bases, and 13 bases lay in between. Germline V gene data show CDR1 as MNHEY and CDR2 as SMNVEV (reference sequence). TCRdb re-called the 5' RACE reads with MiXCR, one entry per CDR3 protein. The table records tens of thousands of distinct CDR3 sequences, 3.4% of them present only once. This receptor was taken from a man between 18 and 35 years old who received the YFV17D yellow fever vaccine. The chain employs TRBV27 and TRBJ2-4; no firm D call. Sample: PBMCs, either bulk or a sorted T-cell subset (CD4+, CD8+, memory, or dextramer-sorted; not recorded which), taken 35 to 50 days after the first yellow fever vaccination. CDR3 bases: TGTGCCAGCAGTTCCCTAATTAAGGTAGCCAAAAACATTCAGTACTTC. Residues: CASSSLIKVAKNIQYF.